The present T cell receptor (beta chain) was sequenced within a study of pediatric ulcerative colitis. Turning to the study itself: Ulcerative colitis patients had pancolitis or left-sided colitis, with confirming histology.

Sequencing depth was up to 500,000 reads per sample. The protocol was immunoSEQ multiplex PCR, while the TCRdb copy is restricted to in-frame clones and leaves out a portion. The table includes approximately 60,000 clones, about 86% detected once. CDR1 is MNHNS, CDR2 SASEGT, per germline. This CDR3 spans 20 amino acids. V was clipped by 2 bases and J by 4 bases, with 29 bases between them. J is TRBJ1-1 and V is TRBV6-1; the D gene is possibly TRBD1 (5 bases). Sequenced sample: blood. This sequence originates from a boy aged 10-17 years with severe ulcerative colitis. The DNA for the CDR3 is TGTGCCAGCAGTGAATGGAGCCGGGGCGCGCGGGGGGAGCTGAGCACTGAAGCTTTCTTT. It encodes CASSEWSRGARGELSTEAFF.